This TCR beta chain was sequenced during a study of T-cell memory formation after mild COVID-19. General observations from the study: Cross-reactive memory apparently joined, as some responding clones appeared in pre-infection memory. Mainly in CM and EM were contracting CD4+ clones; CD8+ were in EMRA.

Via MiXCR, TCRdb re-called the 5' RACE reads, giving one row per CDR3 protein. The data contain 400,000 to 500,000 distinct CDR3 sequences, approximately 20% of them singletons. This clonotype was seen many times. Its cognate antigen is unknown. Between the trimmed V and J ends, which lost 3 bases and 8 bases, there was a span of 7 bases. Per the germline V gene, CDR1 is SGHAT and CDR2 is FQNNGV. This CDR3 spans 11 amino acids. The J gene is TRBJ1-1, the V gene TRBV11-2; D remains ambiguous. The receptor comes from an adult woman who had mild COVID-19 (a few samples of this study predate the infection). Cell type and time point are not known. The sequenced sample was PBMCs or a T cell subset sorted from them (not recorded which). This CDR3 is CASSLGGEAFF. The CDR3, as DNA: TGTGCCAGCAGCTTGGGCGGCGAAGCTTTCTTT.